Reported below is one T cell receptor (beta chain). This specimen includes other DNA sequences encoding the same CDR3. This record belongs to a study of shared clonotypes between healthy human individuals. The J segment lost 2 bases and the V segment lost 5 bases, leaving 5 bases of the junction unmatched. The CDR3 is 15 residues long. CDR1 and CDR2 from the germline V gene are SEHNR and FQNEAQ (reference sequence). Libraries were prepared by immunoSEQ multiplex PCR; TCRdb keeps only in-frame clonotypes and omits some of them. The table shows roughly 720,000 clones, with less than 95% occurring only once.

The material sequenced was memory CD8+ T cells from PBMCs. Subset defined: CD45RO+ cells pooled with CCR7-negative TemRA cells. The genes are TRBV7-9 and TRBJ2-5; 10 bases fit TRBD2. The sequence came from a man between 18 and 29 years old in good health. Some clones in this sample may be carry-over from other donors' samples. CDR3 in amino acids: CASSRRTSGQETQYF. In DNA form, the CDR3 reads TGTGCCAGCAGCCGACGGACTAGCGGACAAGAGACCCAGTACTTC.